The sample holds many counts of the clone carrying this T cell receptor beta chain. This sample is part of a study of T-cell reconstitution after alpha-beta-depleted transplantation in children. Unique molecular identifiers were incorporated when the TCRbeta library was constructed. MiXCR was run by TCRdb on the PCR reads, yielding one entry per CDR3 protein. The profile shows about 230,000 distinct CDR3 sequences, 8% to 9.5% of them singletons. The V end was cut by 7 bases, the J end by 3 bases, with 15 bases between. This CDR3 region has 14 residues. Looked up from germline, CDR1 is SNHLY and CDR2 is FYNNEI.

Specimen: PBMCs from the stem cell graft donor, collected from the stem cell graft. The sequence derives from a human donor who donated a stem cell graft to a child with acute lymphoblastic leukemia. V gene TRBV2 combines with J gene TRBJ1-1; no reliable D call. CDR3 in DNA: TGTGCCAGCAAATGGAGCGGGGTCGACACTGAAGCTTTCTTT. Its translation: CASKWSGVDTEAFF.